This entry concerns a single TCR beta chain. What it binds is not known. This record comes from a study of T cell responses to AZD1222 COVID-19 vaccine. Study results and caveats: Spike regions recognized by vaccine-associated CD4 TCRs spanned the protein, led by 160-218 and 743-854.

TCRdb keeps only in-frame clones here, not all; method: immunoSEQ multiplex PCR. The sample has 180,000 or so clones, about 93% seen once. From germline, CDR1 is LGHDT and CDR2 YNNKEL (reference sequence). V gave up 2 bases and J gave up 0 bases, with 13 bases separating them. This CDR3 comprises 16 residues. The sample was peripheral blood, taken 28 days after the second dose of the MenACWY control vaccine. The genes are TRBV3-1 (or the pseudogene TRBV3-2) and TRBJ1-1; TRBD1 might be the D (5 bases). This TCR was recovered from an adult who received the MenACWY meningococcal vaccine as a control. The CDR3 DNA reads TGTGCCAGCAGCCAAACCCCCCCGGGGGTGAACACTGAAGCTTTCTTT. This gives the protein CASSQTPPGVNTEAFF.